The sequence of this T cell receptor beta chain was determined in a study of shared clonotypes between healthy human individuals. General study findings and limits: Memory subsets generally showed lower estimated richness than naive subsets.

This CDR3 is 13 amino acids long. The V gene's germline CDR1 is KGHSH and CDR2 LQKENI. J was trimmed by 5 bases and V by 3 bases; bases with no gene match: 4. Worth noting for this clone: Its antigen remains unidentified.

Deep was the level at which the assay was run. Data came from immunoSEQ multiplex PCR; TCRdb stores just in-frame clones and leaves some out. The sample holds 1,400,000 or so clones, 98% to 99% seen once. Sequencing was done on a sample of naive CD4+ T cells sorted from blood. Subset in this sample: CD45RA+ positively selected. The clonotype comes from a young man in good health. The chain employs TRBV18 and TRBJ2-7, with 7 bases matching TRBD2. CDR3 nucleotides: TGTGCCAGCTCACCCGCGGGGGAGAACGAGCAGTACTTC. It codes for CASSPAGENEQYF.